Shown below are 4 T cell receptor beta chains from a single sample sequenced in a study of blood T cells in healthy people across ages. It was with a sample-barcoded 5' primer and a J-beta primer mix that a second PCR of roughly 7 to 12 cycles was run. TCRdb analysed the 5' RACE reads with MiXCR anew, one entry per CDR3 protein. The sample carries around 790,000 distinct CDR3 sequences, around 45% recorded once. The sequencing sample was made of blood. These receptor sequences come from a man in his sixties in good health.

This clonotype was counted only a few times. The chain employs TRBV7-6 and TRBJ2-7, with D uncertain. V lost 5 bases, J lost 6 bases, and 14 bases lay in between. Looked up from germline, CDR1 is SGHVS and CDR2 is FNYEAQ. The CDR3 length is 13 residues. The CDR3 reads CASSLGSRREQYF. The CDR3 DNA reads TGTGCCAGCAGCCTCGGGTCCAGGCGCGAGCAGTACTTC.

The V and J genes are TRBV20-1 and TRBJ2-5; perhaps TRBD2 as D (5 bases). The last part of the DNA fits TRBJ2-7 better; the J call may be wrong. This CDR3 has 14 amino acids. Germline CDR1 is DFQATT and CDR2 is SNEGSKA (reference sequence). The CDR3 nucleotides read TGCAGTGCTAGAGATCGAGTAGCGATCTACGAGCAGTACTTC. As protein: CSARDRVAIYEQYF.

The chain is built from TRBV4-1 and TRBJ2-4, with D perhaps being TRBD1 or TRBD2 (6 bases each). Trimming pared 0 bases from V and 13 bases from J, leaving 19 bases between. CDR1 MGHRA and CDR2 YSYEKL come from the germline V gene. This CDR3 comprises 15 residues. CDR3 residues: CASSQDRFGGWEQYF. The CDR3 DNA is TGCGCCAGCAGCCAAGATAGGTTCGGGGGCTGGGAGCAGTACTTC.

This chain links TRBV7-2 with TRBJ2-1; 13 bases align to TRBD2. This CDR3 is 15 amino acids long. CDR1 SGHTA and CDR2 FQGNSA come from the germline V gene. V lost 3 bases, J lost 8 bases, and 4 bases stayed unmatched. CDR3 bases: TGTGCCAGCAGCTTCGGAGGACTAGCGGGGGATGAGCAGTTCTTC. Amino acids: CASSFGGLAGDEQFF.